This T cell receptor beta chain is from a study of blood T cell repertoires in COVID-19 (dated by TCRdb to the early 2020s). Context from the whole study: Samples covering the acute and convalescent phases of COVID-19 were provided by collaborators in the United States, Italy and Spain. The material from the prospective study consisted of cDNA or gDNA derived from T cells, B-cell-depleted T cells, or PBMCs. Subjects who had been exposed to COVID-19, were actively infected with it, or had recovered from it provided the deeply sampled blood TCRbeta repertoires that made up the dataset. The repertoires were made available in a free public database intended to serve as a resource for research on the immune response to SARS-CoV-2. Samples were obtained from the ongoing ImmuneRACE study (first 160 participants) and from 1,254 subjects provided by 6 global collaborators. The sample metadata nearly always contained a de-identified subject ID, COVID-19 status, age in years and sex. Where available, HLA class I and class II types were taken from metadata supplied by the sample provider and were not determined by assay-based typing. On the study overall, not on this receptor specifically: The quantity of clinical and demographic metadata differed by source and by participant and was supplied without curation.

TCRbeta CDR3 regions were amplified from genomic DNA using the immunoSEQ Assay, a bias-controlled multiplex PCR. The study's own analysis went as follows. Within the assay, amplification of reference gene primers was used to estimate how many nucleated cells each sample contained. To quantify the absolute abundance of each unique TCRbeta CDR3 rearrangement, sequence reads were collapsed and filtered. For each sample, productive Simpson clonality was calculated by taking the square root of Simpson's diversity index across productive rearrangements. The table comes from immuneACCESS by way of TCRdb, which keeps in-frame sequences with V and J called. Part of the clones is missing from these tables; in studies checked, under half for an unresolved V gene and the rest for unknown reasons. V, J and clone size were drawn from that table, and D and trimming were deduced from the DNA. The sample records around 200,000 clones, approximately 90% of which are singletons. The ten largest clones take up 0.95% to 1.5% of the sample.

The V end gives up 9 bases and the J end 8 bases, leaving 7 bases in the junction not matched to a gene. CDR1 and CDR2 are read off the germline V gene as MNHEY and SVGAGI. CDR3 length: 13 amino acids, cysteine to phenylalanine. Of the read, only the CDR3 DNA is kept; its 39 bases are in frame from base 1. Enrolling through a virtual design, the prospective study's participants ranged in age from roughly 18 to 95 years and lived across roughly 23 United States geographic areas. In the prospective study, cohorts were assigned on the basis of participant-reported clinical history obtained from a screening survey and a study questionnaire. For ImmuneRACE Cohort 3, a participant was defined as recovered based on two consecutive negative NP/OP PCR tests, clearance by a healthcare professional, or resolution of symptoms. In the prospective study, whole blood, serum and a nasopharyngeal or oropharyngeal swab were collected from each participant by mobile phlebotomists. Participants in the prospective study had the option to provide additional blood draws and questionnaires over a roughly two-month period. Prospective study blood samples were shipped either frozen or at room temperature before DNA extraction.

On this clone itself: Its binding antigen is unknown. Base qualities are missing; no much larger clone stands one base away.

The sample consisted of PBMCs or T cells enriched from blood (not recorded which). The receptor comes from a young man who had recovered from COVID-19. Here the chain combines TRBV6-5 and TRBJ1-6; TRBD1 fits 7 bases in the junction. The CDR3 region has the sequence CASTRDSYSPLHF. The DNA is TGTGCCAGTACACGGGACAGTTATTCACCCCTCCACTTT.